This TCR beta chain was captured in a study of cytomegalovirus exposure and HLA in healthy donors. Study-level points and caveats: The authors assumed roughly uniform sequencing depth across donors for presence/absence analyses. A later analysis associated some 16,000 TCR beta sequences with HLA alleles at a 0.05 false discovery rate.

J lost 8 bases, V lost 8 bases, and 13 bases had no gene match. The CDR3 contains 14 residues. Germline CDR1 GTSNPN, CDR2 SVGIG (reference sequence). About this clone itself: The antigen remains unidentified.

The PCR was carried out with 60 Vbeta primers and 13 Jbeta primers. This table comes from immunoSEQ multiplex PCR, and its TCRdb copy is limited to in-frame clones, with some not included. This table holds some 130,000 clones, approximately 80% found once. This sequence joins TRBV30 and TRBJ1-2; 11 nucleotides agree with TRBD1. Sequences were obtained from PBMCs. This TCR came from a man aged 30-40 years in good health and CMV-seronegative. The chain's CDR3 is CAGTWGQGVGGYTF. CDR3 sequence (DNA): TGTGCCGGGACCTGGGGACAGGGGGTGGGCGGCTACACCTTC.